This T cell receptor (beta chain) originates from a study of cytomegalovirus exposure and HLA in healthy donors. Across the study: According to later analysis, the same platform produced the 120 validation and several hundred first-cohort repertoires.

The CDR3 spans 15 residues. The V segment lost 6 bases and the J segment 12 bases; nucleotides outside the gene matches: 17. Germline assignment: CDR1 SQVTM and CDR2 ANQGSEA. TCRdb keeps only in-frame clones here, not all; method: immunoSEQ multiplex PCR. The table lists around 120,000 clones, 70% to 90% of them singletons. The rearrangement uses TRBV29-1 and TRBJ2-1; 10 bases match TRBD1. Specimen: PBMCs. This TCR was recovered from a woman younger than 30 in good health and CMV-seronegative. CDR3 DNA: TGCAGCGTGCACGGGGGACAGGGGCTTTCGGGTGGGCAGTTCTTC. Protein: CSVHGGQGLSGGQFF.